A selection of T cell receptor beta chains follows, all from one sample in a study of patients and donors after allogeneic stem cell transplantation. TCRdb ran MiXCR on the RT-PCR reads and lists one entry per CDR3 protein. The sample has about 210,000 distinct CDR3 sequences, more than 35% seen once. The specimen sequenced was blood, either unsorted or a sorted T cell fraction (not recorded which). The origin of the receptors is a human donor who was either an allogeneic HSCT recipient or a stem cell or donor lymphocyte infusion donor (not recorded which). It is not recorded whose cells these are; they may come from a transplant donor. CDR3s include the opening cysteine and the closing phenylalanine or tryptophan. D genes are given only for firm matches. Clone size appears in some rows only: once, few, many, or a class for an expanded clone.

TGTGCCAGCAGTTTAGGAACAGGGGGAGTTGGGCCAGATACGCAGTATTTT CASSLGTGGVGPDTQYF TRBJ2-3 TRBD1 . TRBV12-3/TRBV12-4
TGTGCCAGCAGCTCAGACTACGATAGAGCTTTCTTT CASSSDYDRAFF TRBJ1-1 . . TRBV7-2
TGCGCCAGCAGCCTCCGGGACAGGGGGCTTTCACCCCTCCACTTT CASSLRDRGLSPLHF TRBJ1-6 TRBD1 . TRBV5-1
TGTGCCAGCAGCGCGCCGGGACAGGGCTATGGCTACACCTTC CASSAPGQGYGYTF TRBJ1-2 TRBD1 . TRBV9
TGTGCCACCAGTGAAGGGGGGAGGGCGGATACGCAGTATTTT CATSEGGRADTQYF TRBJ2-3 . few TRBV24-1
TGTGCCATCAGAGCACGGGAAAATGAGCAGTTCTTC CAIRARENEQFF TRBJ2-1 . . TRBV10-3
TGTGCCAGCAGCTCCAGGATAAACGCTGAAGCTTTCTTT CASSSRINAEAFF TRBJ1-1 . . TRBV12-3/TRBV12-4
TGTGCCAGCAGCACCCTAGGGTCCCACTATGGCTACACCTTC CASSTLGSHYGYTF TRBJ1-2 . . TRBV7-8
TGCGCCAGCAGCTCCAAGCCCTTGTACACAGATACGCAGTATTTT CASSSKPLYTDTQYF TRBJ2-3 . . TRBV5-1
TGCAGAGTCGGGACGGCTACAGGGACCCAGTACTTC CRVGTATGTQYF TRBJ2-5 . . TRBV29-1
TGCGCCAGCAGCCCTATGATTCCAGGGTCGGCAGATACGCAGTATTTT CASSPMIPGSADTQYF TRBJ2-3 . . TRBV5-1
TGTGCCAGCAGCTTGAGTTTTGGCCGCTTTCCCTACGAGCAGTACTTC CASSLSFGRFPYEQYF TRBJ2-7 . . TRBV7-9
TGTGCCAGCAGCCAATTCGGCAAATCCTACGAGCAGTACTTC CASSQFGKSYEQYF TRBJ2-7 . . TRBV27
TGTGCCAGCACCCCGACTGCGAACACTGAAGCTTTCTTT CASTPTANTEAFF TRBJ1-1 . few TRBV28
TGCGCCAGCAGCTTGGAAAGGCAGGGGGACTACGAGCAGTACTTC CASSLERQGDYEQYF TRBJ2-7 TRBD1 . TRBV5-1
TGTGCCAGCAGCGTAGATCGGGAGATGGAGCAAGAGACCCAGTACTTC CASSVDREMEQETQYF TRBJ2-5 . once TRBV9
TGTGCCAGCAGCTTAGGGTACTACAAGAACACTGAAGCTTTCTTT CASSLGYYKNTEAFF TRBJ1-1 . few TRBV11-2
TGCGCCAGCAGCTTGGAAGTGGGGAGCTCCTACGAGCAGTACTTC CASSLEVGSSYEQYF TRBJ2-7 . . TRBV5-1
TGCGCCAGCAGCCCCCTGGGAGGGCGGACTCTGGATGGCTACACCTTC CASSPLGGRTLDGYTF TRBJ1-2 . . TRBV5-1
TGCGCCAGCAGCTTGACTCTTGGGGACACCGGGGAGCTGTTTTTT CASSLTLGDTGELFF TRBJ2-2 . . TRBV5-1
TGTGCCACCAGTGGGGACTTTCTGACGGAGACCCAGTACTTC CATSGDFLTETQYF TRBJ2-5 . few TRBV24-1
TGCGCCAGCAGCCAAGACAGCCAGCGGGGGGGCCGTGGCGAGCAGTACTTC CASSQDSQRGGRGEQYF TRBJ2-7 TRBD2 . TRBV4-1
TGTGCCAGCAGTGGAGACAGGGGGCTAGGGGTGGCCAAAAACATTCAGTACTTC CASSGDRGLGVAKNIQYF TRBJ2-4 TRBD1 . TRBV2
TGTGCCAGCAGACATGGAAGCTCTGGGGCCAACGTCCTGACTTTC CASRHGSSGANVLTF TRBJ2-6 . . TRBV6-5
TGTGCCAGCAGACCTGGGACAGGGGCAAATCAGCCCCAGCATTTT CASRPGTGANQPQHF TRBJ1-5 TRBD1 . TRBV12-3/TRBV12-4
TGTGCCAGCAGTCGCCCGGGCCGGAGCAGAGATACGCAGTATTTT CASSRPGRSRDTQYF TRBJ2-3 . . TRBV27
TGCAGTGCTAGTCCGGACAGCTATGGCTACACCTTC CSASPDSYGYTF TRBJ1-2 . few TRBV20-1
TGTGCCAGCAGCCCCTACAGGGGCTCTGAAGCTTTCTTT CASSPYRGSEAFF TRBJ1-1 TRBD1 . TRBV9
TGCAGTGCTAGCGTCCCGAGGGGTTTCGCCAGTGAGCAGTTCTTC CSASVPRGFASEQFF TRBJ2-1 . . TRBV20-1
TGTGCCAGCAGCGGATATGACAGGTTTACGCAGTATTTT CASSGYDRFTQYF TRBJ2-3 . . TRBV7-6
TGCAGCGTTGAAGTGCAGGGACGGGATACGCAGTATTTT CSVEVQGRDTQYF TRBJ2-3 . once TRBV29-1
TGCGCCAGCAGCTTGGATGCTGGCAGTTCCTATGGCTACACCTTC CASSLDAGSSYGYTF TRBJ1-2 . few TRBV5-1
TGTGCCACCAACCCCCTTAAGGTAACTGAAGCTTTCTTT CATNPLKVTEAFF TRBJ1-1 . . TRBV28
TGCAGCGCCGACGGACAGTCACCTAACTATGGCTACACCTTC CSADGQSPNYGYTF TRBJ1-2 . few TRBV29-1
TGTGCCATCAGTGAGGGCAGGGGGACTAAAGGCTACACCTTC CAISEGRGTKGYTF TRBJ1-2 TRBD1 . TRBV10-3
TGCAGTGCTAGAGGACAGGTTAATGGCTACACCTTC CSARGQVNGYTF TRBJ1-2 . few TRBV20-1
TGTGCCAGCAGTTACTTGGACAGCAACTATGGCTACACCTTC CASSYLDSNYGYTF TRBJ1-2 . . TRBV6-2/TRBV6-3
TGTGCCAGCAGCCGATTAGCCGGGACAGTGAACACTGAAGCTTTCTTT CASSRLAGTVNTEAFF TRBJ1-1 TRBD1 few TRBV3-1
TGTGCCAGCAGTTTTGTGGGGGATCAGCCCCAGCATTTT CASSFVGDQPQHF TRBJ1-5 . . TRBV12-3/TRBV12-4
TGTGCCAGCAGTAACGGACAGGGGTATTCACCCCTCCACTTT CASSNGQGYSPLHF TRBJ1-6 TRBD1 few TRBV12-3/TRBV12-4
TGTGCCAGCAGCGACAGGGGCGGCGGGGAGCTGTTTTTT CASSDRGGGELFF TRBJ2-2 TRBD1 few TRBV28
TGCAGCGCTTCCCCGGGACAGGGAGAGACCCAGTACTTC CSASPGQGETQYF TRBJ2-5 TRBD1 few TRBV29-1
TGCGCCAGCAGCCCGAGAGCGACAGGGGTTGTTGAAGCTTTCTTT CASSPRATGVVEAFF TRBJ1-1 TRBD1 . TRBV5-1
TGCGCCAGCAGCATACGACTAGCGGACAATGAGCAGTTCTTC CASSIRLADNEQFF TRBJ2-1 TRBD2 . TRBV5-1
TGTGCCAGCAGTTTAAATAAGGGCACGAAAGCTTTCTTT CASSLNKGTKAFF TRBJ1-1 . . TRBV12-3/TRBV12-4
TGCGCCAGCAGTTTCGGACTATTCACATCGAACACTGAAGCTTTCTTT CASSFGLFTSNTEAFF TRBJ1-1 . . TRBV5-1
TGTGCCAGCAGCCAACCCGCAACTAATGAAAAACTGTTTTTT CASSQPATNEKLFF TRBJ1-4 . once TRBV12-3/TRBV12-4
TGTGCCAGCAGCGCCTCCCGGGACAGGGCATCCTATACGCAGTATTTT CASSASRDRASYTQYF TRBJ2-3 TRBD1 . TRBV9